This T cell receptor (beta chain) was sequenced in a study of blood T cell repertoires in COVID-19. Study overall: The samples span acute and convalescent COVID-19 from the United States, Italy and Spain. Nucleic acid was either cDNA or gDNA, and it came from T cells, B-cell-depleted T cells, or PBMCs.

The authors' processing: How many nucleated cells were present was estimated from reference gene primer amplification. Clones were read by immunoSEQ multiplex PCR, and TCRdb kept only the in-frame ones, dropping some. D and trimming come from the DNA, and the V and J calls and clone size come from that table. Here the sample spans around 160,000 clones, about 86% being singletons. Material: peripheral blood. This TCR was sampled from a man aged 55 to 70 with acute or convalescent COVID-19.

This CDR3 is CASSETSGTANGYTF. CDR3 nucleotide sequence: TGTGCCAGCAGCGAGACCTCCGGGACAGCTAATGGCTACACCTTC. The V gene is TRBV9, the J gene TRBJ1-2; TRBD1 agrees at 7 bases. V lost 3 bases, J lost 6 bases, and 11 bases stayed unmatched. CDR1 and CDR2 (germline): SGDLS, YYNGEE. This CDR3 spans 15 amino acids.